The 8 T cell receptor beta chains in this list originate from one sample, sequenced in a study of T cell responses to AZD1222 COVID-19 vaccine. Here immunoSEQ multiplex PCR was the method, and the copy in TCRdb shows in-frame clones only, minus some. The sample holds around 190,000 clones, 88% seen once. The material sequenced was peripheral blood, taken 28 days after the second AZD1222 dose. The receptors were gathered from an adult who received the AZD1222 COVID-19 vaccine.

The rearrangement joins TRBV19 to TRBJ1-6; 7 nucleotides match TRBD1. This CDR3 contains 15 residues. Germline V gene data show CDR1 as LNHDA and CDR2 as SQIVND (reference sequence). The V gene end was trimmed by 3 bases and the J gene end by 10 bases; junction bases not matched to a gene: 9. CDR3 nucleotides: TGTGCCAGTAGTATCGGAGGGGGCGTAGGGTCACCCCTCCACTTT. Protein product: CASSIGGGVGSPLHF.

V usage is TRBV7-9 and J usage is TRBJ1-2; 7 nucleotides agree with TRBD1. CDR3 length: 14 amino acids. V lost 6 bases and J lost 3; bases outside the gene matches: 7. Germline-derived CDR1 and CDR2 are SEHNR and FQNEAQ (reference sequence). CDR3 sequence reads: CASRFAGGDYGYTF. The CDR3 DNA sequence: TGTGCCAGCAGGTTCGCAGGGGGAGACTATGGCTACACCTTC.

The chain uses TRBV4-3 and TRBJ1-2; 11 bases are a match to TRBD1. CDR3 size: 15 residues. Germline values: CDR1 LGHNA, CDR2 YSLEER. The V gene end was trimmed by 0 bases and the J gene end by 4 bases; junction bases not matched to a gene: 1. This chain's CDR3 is CASSQEGTGGYGYTF. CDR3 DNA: TGCGCCAGCAGCCAAGAAGGGACAGGGGGCTATGGCTACACCTTC.

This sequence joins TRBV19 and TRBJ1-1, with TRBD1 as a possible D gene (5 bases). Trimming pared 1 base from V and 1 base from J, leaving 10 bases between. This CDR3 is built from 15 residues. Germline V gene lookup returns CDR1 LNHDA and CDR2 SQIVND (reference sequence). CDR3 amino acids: CASSIVGGPNTEAFF. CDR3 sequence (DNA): TGTGCCAGTAGTATAGTGGGGGGTCCGAACACTGAAGCTTTCTTT.

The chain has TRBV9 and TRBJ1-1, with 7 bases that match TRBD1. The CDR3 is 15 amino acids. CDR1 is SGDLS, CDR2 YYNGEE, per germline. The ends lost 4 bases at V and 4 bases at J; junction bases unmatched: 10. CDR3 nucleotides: TGTGCCAGCAGCACTAGGGGGCAGGCTCCCACTGAAGCTTTCTTT. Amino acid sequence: CASSTRGQAPTEAFF.

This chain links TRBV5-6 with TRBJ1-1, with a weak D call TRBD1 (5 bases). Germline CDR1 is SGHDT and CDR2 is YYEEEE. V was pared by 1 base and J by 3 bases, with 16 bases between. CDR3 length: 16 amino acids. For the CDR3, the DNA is TGTGCCAGCAGCTTGAGGCTACCGGCGGGGGACACTGAAGCTTTCTTT. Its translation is CASSLRLPAGDTEAFF.

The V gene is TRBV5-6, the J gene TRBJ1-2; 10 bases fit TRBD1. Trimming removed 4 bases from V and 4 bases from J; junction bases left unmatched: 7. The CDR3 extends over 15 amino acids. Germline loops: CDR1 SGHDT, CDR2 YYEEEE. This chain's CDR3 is CASSRQGAPVYGYTF. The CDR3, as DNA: TGTGCCAGCAGCAGACAGGGGGCGCCGGTCTATGGCTACACCTTC.

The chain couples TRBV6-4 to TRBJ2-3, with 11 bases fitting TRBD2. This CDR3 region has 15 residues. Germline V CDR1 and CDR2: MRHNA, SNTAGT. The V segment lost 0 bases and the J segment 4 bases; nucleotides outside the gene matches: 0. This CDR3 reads CASSDSSGGADTQYF. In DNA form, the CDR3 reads TGTGCCAGCAGTGACTCTAGCGGGGGGGCAGATACGCAGTATTTT.